The T cell receptor (beta chain) described here comes from a study of Graves' ophthalmopathy and Graves' hyperthyroidism. The authors amplified TCR beta CDR3 regions, and they did so from RNA transcripts for repertoire sequencing. A first-round RT-PCR used HTBI primers, followed by a second-round multiplex PCR. TCRdb reprocessed the multiplex PCR reads via MiXCR and lists one record per CDR3 protein. The repertoire holds more than 1,000,000 distinct CDR3 sequences, with approximately 35% as singletons. Uncontrolled infections, pregnancy, lactation or other autoimmune diseases led to patient exclusion. Findings and limits, study-wide: Blood also carried most expanded thyroid clonotypes exceeding 0.001 frequency.

V lost 7 bases and J lost 2; bases outside the gene matches: 7. The V gene's germline CDR1 is SQVTM and CDR2 ANQGSEA. The CDR3 length is 14 residues. Worth noting for this clonotype: Antigen specificity is unknown.

This clonotype was sampled from an adult man with Graves' hyperthyroidism. Sequencing was carried out using peripheral blood or thyroid tissue (not recorded which). The chain is built from TRBV29-1 and TRBJ1-2, with 10 nucleotides matching TRBD1. The CDR3 coding sequence is TGCAGCGCCGAGGCGGGACAGGGGAACTATGGCTACACCTTC. Its translation: CSAEAGQGNYGYTF.